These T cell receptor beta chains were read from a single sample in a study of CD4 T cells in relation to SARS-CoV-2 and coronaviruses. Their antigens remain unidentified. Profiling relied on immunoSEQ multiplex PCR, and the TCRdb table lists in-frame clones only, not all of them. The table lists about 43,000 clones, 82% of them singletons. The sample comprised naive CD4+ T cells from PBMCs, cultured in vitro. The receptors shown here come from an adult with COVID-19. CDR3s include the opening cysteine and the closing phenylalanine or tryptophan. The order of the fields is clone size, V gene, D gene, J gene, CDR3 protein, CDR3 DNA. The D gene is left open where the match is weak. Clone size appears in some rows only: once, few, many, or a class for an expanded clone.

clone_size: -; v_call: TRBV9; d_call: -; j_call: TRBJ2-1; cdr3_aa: CASSALWGEQFF; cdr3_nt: TGTGCCAGCAGCGCCCTCTGGGGTGAGCAGTTCTTC
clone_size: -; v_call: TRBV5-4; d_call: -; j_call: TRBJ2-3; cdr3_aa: CASSFSGRSTDTQYF; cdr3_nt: TGTGCCAGCAGCTTTAGCGGAAGAAGCACAGATACGCAGTATTTT
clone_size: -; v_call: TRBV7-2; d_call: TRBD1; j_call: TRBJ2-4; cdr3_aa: CASSLQGDQSRMNIQYF; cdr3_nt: TGTGCCAGCAGCTTACAGGGGGATCAATCCCGGATGAACATTCAGTACTTC
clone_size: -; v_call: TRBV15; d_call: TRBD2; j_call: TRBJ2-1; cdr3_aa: CATSRILAGGGGEQFF; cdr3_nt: TGTGCCACCAGCAGGATCCTAGCGGGAGGAGGGGGTGAGCAGTTCTTC
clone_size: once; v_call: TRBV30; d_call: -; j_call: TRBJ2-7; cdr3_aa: CAWRYSGDYEQYF; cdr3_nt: TGTGCCTGGAGGTATAGCGGAGATTACGAGCAGTACTTC
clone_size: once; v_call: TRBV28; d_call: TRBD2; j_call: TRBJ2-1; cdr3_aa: CASSFRGRNSNEQFF; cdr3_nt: TGTGCCAGCAGTTTTCGCGGGAGAAATAGCAATGAGCAGTTCTTC
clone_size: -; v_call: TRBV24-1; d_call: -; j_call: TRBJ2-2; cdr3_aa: CATSGTRGGTTGELFF; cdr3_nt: TGTGCCACCAGTGGAACCAGGGGAGGTACCACCGGGGAGCTGTTTTTT
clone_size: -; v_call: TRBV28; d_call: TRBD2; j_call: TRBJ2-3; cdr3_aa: CASSFDWGSGRSDTQYF; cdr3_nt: TGTGCCAGCAGTTTCGATTGGGGTAGCGGGAGATCGGATACGCAGTATTTT
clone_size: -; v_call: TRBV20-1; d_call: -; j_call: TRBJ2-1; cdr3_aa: CSASRGVTYNEQFF; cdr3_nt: TGCAGTGCTAGTAGGGGGGTAACCTACAATGAGCAGTTCTTC
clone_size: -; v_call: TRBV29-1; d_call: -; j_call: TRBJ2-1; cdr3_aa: CSVEGSSFTYNEQFF; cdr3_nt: TGCAGCGTTGAAGGTTCAAGCTTTACCTACAATGAGCAGTTCTTC
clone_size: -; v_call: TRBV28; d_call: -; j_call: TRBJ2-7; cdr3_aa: CASSPQGIKDEQYF; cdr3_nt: TGTGCCAGCAGTCCACAGGGTATCAAGGACGAGCAGTACTTC
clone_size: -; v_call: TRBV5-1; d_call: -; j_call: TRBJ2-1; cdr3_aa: CASSPTGRSYNEQFF; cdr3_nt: TGCGCCAGCAGCCCTACAGGGAGATCCTACAATGAGCAGTTCTTC
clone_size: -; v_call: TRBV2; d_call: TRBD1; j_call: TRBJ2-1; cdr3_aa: CASSLDRGAYNEQFF; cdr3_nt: TGTGCCAGCAGCTTAGACAGGGGGGCCTACAATGAGCAGTTCTTC
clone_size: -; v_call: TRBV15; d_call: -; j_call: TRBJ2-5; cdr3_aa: CATSRETGETQYF; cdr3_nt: TGTGCCACCAGCAGAGAAACGGGGGAGACCCAGTACTTC
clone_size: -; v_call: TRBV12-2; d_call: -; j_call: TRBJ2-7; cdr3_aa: CASRIPGGSLAGDPSSYEQYF; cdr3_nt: TGTGCAAGTCGCATACCAGGAGGTTCACTAGCGGGAGATCCCTCCTCCTACGAGCAGTACTTC
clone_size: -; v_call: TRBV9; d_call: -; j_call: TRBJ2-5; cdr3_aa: CASSPSPRAEETQYF; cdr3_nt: TGTGCCAGCAGCCCGAGCCCCAGGGCTGAAGAGACCCAGTACTTC